What follows are 7 T cell receptor beta chains derived from one specimen sequenced in a study of vaccination effects on CD4 cells after COVID-19. These receptors are not linked to any known antigen. TCRdb's copy holds only in-frame clones and misses some; the assay was immunoSEQ multiplex PCR. The profile shows about 27,000 clones, roughly 85% of them singletons. Sequencing in the ViraFEST assay came after antigen-specific CD4+ T cells had been expanded with viral peptide pools, which were used to stimulate PBMC. On day 10 of culture, CD4+ T cells were separated out. Two doses of BNT162b2 or mRNA-1273 vaccine were administered to participants. This sample comprised CD4+ T cells from PBMCs cultured with HCoV-NL63 spike peptides, obtained after COVID-19 vaccination. The receptor set was obtained from a human donor who received a COVID-19 vaccine. Some clones in this sample may be carry-over from other donors' samples.

This sequence joins TRBV10-3 and TRBJ2-5; D not resolved. Germline V gene lookup returns CDR1 ENHRY and CDR2 SYGVKD. The CDR3 runs 13 residues. V lost 4 bases and J 5 bases, leaving 11 bases between the germline ends. CDR3 DNA: TGTGCCATCAGTGGGGGTTCTTGGGAGACCCAGTACTTC. Translation: CAISGGSWETQYF.

This clone was detected only a few times. The chain employs TRBV7-2 and TRBJ1-6; maybe TRBD1 (5 bases). This CDR3 is 15 amino acids long. Germline CDR1 reads SGHTA; CDR2 reads FQGNSA. Trimming pared 5 bases from V and 5 bases from J, leaving 13 bases between. The CDR3 is CASSLTVQNNSPLHF. DNA of the CDR3: TGTGCCAGCAGCCTGACAGTCCAAAATAATTCACCCCTCCACTTT.

The chain couples TRBV19 to TRBJ2-1; 10 bases line up with TRBD2. CDR1 is LNHDA, CDR2 SQIVND, per germline (reference sequence). The junction had 9 bases not matched to a gene; V was cut back by 4 bases and J by 0 bases. CDR3 length: 18 amino acids. The CDR3 coding sequence is TGTGCCAGTAGTAAGGTAGCGGGGGGCCAAAGCTCCTACAATGAGCAGTTCTTC. Its protein product is CASSKVAGGQSSYNEQFF.

V usage is TRBV5-4 and J usage is TRBJ1-2; D is perhaps TRBD1 (5 bases). Per the germline V gene, CDR1 is SGHNT and CDR2 is YYREEE (reference sequence). The V end lost 4 bases, the J end lost 2 bases, and 18 bases lay between the germline ends. This CDR3 has 16 amino acids. The CDR3 DNA is TGTGCCAGCAGCCCAAAGGGGTTGGCGGGGAACTATGGCTACACCTTC. Amino acid sequence: CASSPKGLAGNYGYTF.

The V and J genes are TRBV10-3 and TRBJ2-1; D remains unclear. Trimming cost V 4 bases and J 9 bases, with 13 bases left between them. CDR3 length: 13 amino acids. In germline, CDR1 is ENHRY, CDR2 SYGVKD. CDR3 sequence: CAISAGSFGEQFF. The CDR3 nucleotides read TGTGCCATCAGTGCTGGTAGTTTCGGTGAGCAGTTCTTC.

This clone appeared once. The V gene is TRBV7-2, the J gene TRBJ2-3, with 10 bases fitting TRBD2. The CDR3 loop spans 17 amino acids. Unmatched junction bases numbered 5, after V lost 0 bases and J lost 2 bases. Per the germline V gene, CDR1 is SGHTA and CDR2 is FQGNSA. The CDR3 DNA reads TGTGCCAGCAGCTTAGCCAGCGGGGGGGGGAACACAGATACGCAGTATTTT. It encodes CASSLASGGGNTDTQYF.

In its sample, this clone was seen a few times. This rearrangement joins TRBV19 to TRBJ1-2, with unresolved D. Looked up from germline, CDR1 is LNHDA and CDR2 is SQIVND (reference sequence). V lost 4 bases, J lost 8 bases, and 17 bases lay in between. The CDR3 has 14 residues. The CDR3 region is CASSTGQAVRGYTF. The CDR3 bases are TGTGCCAGTAGTACAGGCCAGGCCGTACGGGGCTACACCTTC.